Presented here are 10 T cell receptor beta chains from one specimen sequenced in a study of OX40 agonist ivuxolimab in advanced cancers. Data came from immunoSEQ multiplex PCR; TCRdb stores just in-frame clones and leaves some out. The table lists about 38,000 clones, 85% of them singletons. Sequencing was performed on CD4+ or CD8+ T cells sorted from blood, taken in a trial of the OX40 agonist ivuxolimab. The receptors shown here come from an adult with an advanced solid tumor such as melanoma, head and neck, liver or kidney cancer.

This chain uses TRBV6-5 with TRBJ2-4; D is ambiguous. This CDR3 contains 15 residues. The V gene lost 2 bases and the J gene lost 8 bases, with 16 bases spanning the gap. In germline, CDR1 is MNHEY, CDR2 SVGAGI. This CDR3 is CASSYQVGTTDIQYF. The CDR3 DNA reads as TGTGCCAGCAGTTACCAAGTCGGTACGACGGACATTCAGTACTTC.

The gene calls are TRBV12-5 and TRBJ2-4; 7 positions match TRBD1. In germline, CDR1 is LGHNT, CDR2 FRNRAP. The CDR3 contains 14 residues. The V gene end was trimmed by 7 bases and the J gene end by 4 bases; junction bases not matched to a gene: 7. The CDR3 reads CASATGTAKNIQYF. CDR3 in DNA: TGTGCTAGTGCCACCGGGACAGCTAAAAACATTCAGTACTTC.

The V call is TRBV12-5, the J call TRBJ1-2, with 7 nucleotides matching TRBD1. CDR1 and CDR2 from the germline V gene are LGHNT and FRNRAP. The junction had 7 bases not matched to a gene; V was cut back by 0 bases and J by 3 bases. CDR3 length: 16 residues. CDR3 nucleotide sequence: TGTGCTAGTGGTTTGGTACTGGGACAGCGTTACTATGGCTACACCTTC. Translated: CASGLVLGQRYYGYTF.

The J gene is TRBJ1-5, the V gene TRBV27, with unresolved D. The V end was cut by 2 bases, the J end by 4 bases, with 9 bases between. The CDR3 has 14 residues. In germline, CDR1 is MNHEY, CDR2 SMNVEV (reference sequence). CDR3 bases: TGTGCCAGCAGTTTACATCAGAGTAATCAGCCCCAGCATTTT. Translation: CASSLHQSNQPQHF.

V and J are TRBV5-5 and TRBJ2-7; the D gene is possibly TRBD2 (6 bases). CDR1 is SGHKS, CDR2 YYEKEE, per germline (reference sequence). The CDR3 totals 14 residues. Trimming removed 1 base at V and 5 bases at J, with 13 bases between. DNA for the CDR3: TGTGCCAGCAGCTTGCCGGGAGAGTTAAACGAGCAGTACTTC. Its translation is CASSLPGELNEQYF.

The genes are TRBV29-1 and TRBJ1-5; a weak D match, TRBD1 (5 bases). This CDR3 has 13 amino acids. Germline V gene sequence: CDR1 SQVTM, CDR2 ANQGSEA. Trimming removed 4 bases at V and 5 bases at J, with 12 bases between. The CDR3 sequence: CSVVTQDHQPQHF. In DNA form, the CDR3 reads TGCAGCGTTGTAACACAGGACCATCAGCCCCAGCATTTT.

The V and J genes are TRBV29-1 and TRBJ2-5; the D gene is possibly TRBD1 (7 bases). Trimming left V 7 bases short and J 1 base short, with 16 bases between. The CDR3 has 14 residues. The germline V gene encodes CDR1 SQVTM and CDR2 ANQGSEA. The CDR3 sequence: CSGGAGQTQETQYF. CDR3 bases: TGCAGCGGGGGGGCGGGACAGACCCAAGAGACCCAGTACTTC.

The chain combines TRBV15 with TRBJ1-1; perhaps TRBD1 as D (5 bases). CDR1 and CDR2 (germline): LNHNV, YYDKDF (reference sequence). V was shortened by 0 bases and J by 4 bases, with 21 bases between the two germline ends. CDR3 length: 18 residues. CDR3 protein: CATSRDMATRDGGTEAFF. CDR3 in DNA: TGTGCCACCAGCAGAGATATGGCGACGAGGGACGGGGGCACTGAAGCTTTCTTT.

The chain carries TRBV7-6 and TRBJ2-3, with TRBD2 matching 13 bases. Germline V gene lookup returns CDR1 SGHVS and CDR2 FNYEAQ. V lost 3 bases and J lost 6; bases outside the gene matches: 9. The CDR3 consists of 17 residues. In nucleotides, the CDR3 is TGTGCCAGCAGCTTGGGGGGACTAGCGGGACCCCCCGATACGCAGTATTTT. Translating gives CASSLGGLAGPPDTQYF.

The V and J genes are TRBV6-5 and TRBJ1-4; 7 bases are a match to TRBD1. This CDR3 spans 13 amino acids. Germline CDR1 and CDR2: MNHEY and SVGAGI. The ends lost 6 bases at V and 5 bases at J; junction bases unmatched: 3. The CDR3 spells CASRSGQNEKLFF. The DNA of the CDR3 is TGTGCCAGCAGATCGGGACAGAATGAAAAACTGTTTTTT.